The clone carrying this T cell receptor (beta chain) appeared a few times. Its antigen remains unknown. The sample belongs to a study of radiotherapy plus CTLA-4 blockade in lung cancer. Across the study: Of all patients, over 15% responded objectively and roughly 31% showed disease control.

Sequencing used immunoSEQ multiplex PCR; TCRdb keeps in-frame clones, though not all of them. Here the sample spans 45,000 or so clones, 76% being singletons. Germline CDR1 SGHRS, CDR2 YFSETQ. The CDR3 covers 18 residues. V dropped 0 bases and J dropped 3 bases, with 22 bases sitting between them. Lung cancer patients with chemo-refractory metastatic non-small-cell disease were given focal radiation plus CTLA-4 blockade with ipilimumab. Study-level results: Following radiotherapy plus ipilimumab, tumor-derived TCR clones expanded in the blood. The best prediction of response reportedly came from early blood T cell clone dynamics, with interferon-beta.

Sample: peripheral blood, taken from a patient treated with radiotherapy plus ipilimumab. The chain is built from TRBV5-1 and TRBJ2-7; D is unresolved. This sequence originates from a human donor with non-small cell lung cancer who had stable disease on radiotherapy plus ipilimumab. CDR3 loop: CASSLDLDGSNTRYEQYF. CDR3 nucleotides: TGCGCCAGCAGCTTGGACTTGGACGGTTCCAATACCCGCTACGAGCAGTACTTC.